This T cell receptor (beta chain) was identified during a study of CD8+CD57+ T cells in acquired aplastic anemia. In this sample, this clonotype turned up many times. The antigen remains unidentified. Points from the study as a whole: The same twenty-nine CD8+ CDR3 sequences occurred in patients and in controls.

TCR beta VDJ combinations and CDR3 sequences were profiled from genomic DNA. Via MiXCR, TCRdb re-called the reads, giving one row per CDR3 protein. This sample yields around 120,000 distinct CDR3 sequences, of which over 30% are seen a single time; approximately 2.6% belongs to the top ten. Those patients picked for sequencing had displayed CD8+CD57+ cell expansion on flow cytometry. CDR3 length: 16 amino acids. V shed 3 bases and J shed 3 bases, with 17 bases lying between them. Germline CDR1 SEHNR, CDR2 FQNEAQ (reference sequence). The TCR comes from a human donor with aplastic anemia. The sample consisted of sorted CD4+, CD8+, or CD8+CD57+ T cells (not recorded which) from PBMCs. The gene calls are TRBV7-9 and TRBJ1-1, with D unresolved. The CDR3 here is CASSFLSFGRDTEAFF. DNA for the CDR3: TGTGCCAGCAGCTTCTTGTCATTCGGTCGCGACACTGAAGCTTTCTTT.